The rows below give T cell receptor beta chains drawn from one sample of a study of blood T cells in healthy people across ages. TCRdb processed the 5' RACE reads anew with MiXCR; each CDR3 protein has one entry. The sample includes fewer than 1,200,000 distinct CDR3 sequences, around 27% seen only once; the top ten take about 0.72%. The sample also formed part of further work on T cells of mothers and their children.

Material: blood. The receptors were sampled from a girl aged 2 to 9 in good health. The CDR3 runs from the conserved cysteine through the conserved F or W. D genes are given only for firm matches. Some rows mark clone size as missing; the rest say once, few, many or name a class of expanded clone.

>NA|NA|TRBV4-2|TRBJ2-1|17
CASSQVSRGRRYNEQFF
TGTGCCAGCAGCCAAGTTTCTCGGGGGAGACGGTACAATGAGCAGTTCTTC
>NA|NA|TRBV25-1|TRBJ1-2|14
CASSEYGVGYGYTF
TGTGCCAGCAGTGAATATGGTGTGGGCTATGGCTACACCTTC
>NA|few|TRBV6-1|TRBJ2-7|15
CASSIGPPDIYEQYF
TGTGCCAGCAGTATTGGCCCCCCAGATATCTACGAGCAGTACTTC
>TRBD1|NA|TRBV7-2|TRBJ1-6|15
CASSSWTGGDSPLHF
TGTGCCAGCAGCTCCTGGACAGGGGGGGATTCACCCCTCCACTTT
>TRBD1|NA|TRBV29-1|TRBJ2-1|13
CSARTGGNNEQFF
TGCAGCGCTCGGACAGGGGGTAACAATGAGCAGTTCTTC
>NA|NA|TRBV2|TRBJ2-1|14
CASRGGISYNEQFF
TGTGCCAGCAGGGGCGGGATCTCCTACAATGAGCAGTTCTTC
>NA|few|TRBV4-2|TRBJ1-4|14
CASSKGSVREKLFF
TGTGCCAGCTCAAAAGGGTCAGTCCGTGAAAAACTGTTTTTT
>NA|few|TRBV5-1|TRBJ2-5|13
CASSSFLEETQYF
TGCGCCAGCAGTTCCTTTTTGGAAGAGACCCAGTACTTC
>NA|NA|TRBV6-5|TRBJ2-5|14
CASKPWGRQETQYF
TGTGCCAGCAAACCCTGGGGGCGCCAAGAGACCCAGTACTTC
>NA|NA|TRBV3-1|TRBJ1-2|16
CASSQPQGLEWEGYTF
TGTGCCAGCAGCCAACCCCAGGGACTGGAATGGGAGGGCTACACCTTC
>NA|once|TRBV11-2|TRBJ2-3|18
CASSLFETRPPSTDTQYF
TGTGCCAGCAGCTTATTCGAGACTAGACCTCCTAGCACAGATACGCAGTATTTT
>TRBD2|few|TRBV29-1|TRBJ2-1|15
CSVGASGSKVYEQFF
TGCAGCGTTGGTGCTAGCGGGAGTAAGGTTTATGAGCAGTTCTTC
>TRBD2|NA|TRBV4-1|TRBJ2-3|16
CASSQPGGTSGNTQYF
TGCGCCAGCAGCCAGCCGGGAGGGACTAGCGGAAATACGCAGTATTTT
>NA|NA|TRBV2|TRBJ2-1|13
CASREGPPLGQFF
TGTGCCAGCAGAGAGGGACCCCCTCTGGGGCAGTTCTTC
>NA|NA|TRBV12-3/TRBV12-4|TRBJ1-6|15
CASSPPSSYNSPLHF
TGTGCCAGCAGCCCCCCCAGCTCCTATAATTCACCCCTCCACTTT
>NA|NA|TRBV4-3|TRBJ2-5|17
CASSQDVRFSLQETQYF
TGCGCCAGCAGCCAAGATGTCCGGTTCTCCCTCCAAGAGACCCAGTACTTC
>TRBD2|NA|TRBV15|TRBJ2-5|15
CATSSEGLAGETQYF
TGTGCCACCAGCAGTGAGGGACTAGCAGGCGAGACCCAGTACTTC
>NA|NA|TRBV2|TRBJ1-3|15
CASRGEGTSGNTIYF
TGTGCCAGCCGAGGGGAAGGAACCTCTGGAAACACCATATATTTT
>TRBD2|NA|TRBV29-1|TRBJ2-3|14
CSVESGRAPDTQYF
TGCAGCGTTGAGAGCGGGAGGGCCCCAGATACGCAGTATTTT
>NA|few|TRBV28|TRBJ2-5|15
CASSSLKTPQETQYF
TGTGCCAGCAGTTCCCTCAAAACACCTCAAGAGACCCAGTACTTC